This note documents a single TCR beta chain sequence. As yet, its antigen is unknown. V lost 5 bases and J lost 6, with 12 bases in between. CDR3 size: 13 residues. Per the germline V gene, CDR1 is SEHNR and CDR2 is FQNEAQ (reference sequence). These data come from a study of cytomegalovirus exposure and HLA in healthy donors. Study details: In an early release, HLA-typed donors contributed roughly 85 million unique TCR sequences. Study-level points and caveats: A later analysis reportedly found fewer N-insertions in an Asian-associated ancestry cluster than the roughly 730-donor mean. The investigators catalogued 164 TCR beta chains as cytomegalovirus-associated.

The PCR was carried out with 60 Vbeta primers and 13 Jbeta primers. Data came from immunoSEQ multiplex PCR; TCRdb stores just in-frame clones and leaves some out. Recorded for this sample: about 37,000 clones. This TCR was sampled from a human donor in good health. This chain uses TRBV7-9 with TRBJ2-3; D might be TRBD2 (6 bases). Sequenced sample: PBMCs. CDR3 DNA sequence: TGTGCCAGCAGCCCCTCGGCGGGGGATACGCAGTATTTT. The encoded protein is CASSPSAGDTQYF.